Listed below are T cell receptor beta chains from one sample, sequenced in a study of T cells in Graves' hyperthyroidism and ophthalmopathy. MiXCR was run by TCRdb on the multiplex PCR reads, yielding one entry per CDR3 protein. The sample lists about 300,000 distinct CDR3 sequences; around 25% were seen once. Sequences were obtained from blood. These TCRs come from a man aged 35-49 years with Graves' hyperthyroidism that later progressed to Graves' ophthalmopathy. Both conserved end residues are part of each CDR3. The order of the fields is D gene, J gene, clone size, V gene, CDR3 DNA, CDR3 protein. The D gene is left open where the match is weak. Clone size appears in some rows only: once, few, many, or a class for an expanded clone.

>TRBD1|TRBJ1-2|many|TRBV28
TGTGCCGGGGGACAGGGTATTTGGGGCTATGGCTACACCTTC
CAGGQGIWGYGYTF
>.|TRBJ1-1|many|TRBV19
TGTGCCAGTAGTATGGTGAAGAACATGAACACTGAAGCTTTCTTT
CASSMVKNMNTEAFF
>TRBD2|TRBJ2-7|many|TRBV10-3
TGTGCCATCAGTGAGATGGGACTAGCGCGTCACGAGCAGTACTTC
CAISEMGLARHEQYF
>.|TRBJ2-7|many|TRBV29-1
TGCAGCGTTGCACCCGCCGGGACCTCTAACTCCTACGAGCAGTACTTC
CSVAPAGTSNSYEQYF
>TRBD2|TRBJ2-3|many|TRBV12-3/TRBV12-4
TGTGCCAGCAGCCAATCTAGCGGAGGTTCAGATACGCAGTATTTT
CASSQSSGGSDTQYF
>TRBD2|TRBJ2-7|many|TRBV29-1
TGCAGCGTTCGATTACGTTCCGGGACTAGCGGCTACGAGCAGTACTTC
CSVRLRSGTSGYEQYF
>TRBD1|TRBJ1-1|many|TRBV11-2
TGTGCCAGCAGCCCTCCCGGGACAGCCCACACTGAAGCTTTCTTT
CASSPPGTAHTEAFF
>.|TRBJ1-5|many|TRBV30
TGTGCCTGGAGTGTACCCGGACAGAACAATCAGCCCCAGCATTTT
CAWSVPGQNNQPQHF
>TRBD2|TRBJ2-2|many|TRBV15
TGTGCCACCAGCGGTAGCGGGACGAACACCGGGGAGCTGTTTTTT
CATSGSGTNTGELFF
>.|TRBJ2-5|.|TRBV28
TGTGCCAGCAGAACCTATGGCGGCCTGTGGGAGACCCAGTACTTC
CASRTYGGLWETQYF
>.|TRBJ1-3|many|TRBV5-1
TGCGCCAGCAGCTTACAGGACACTGGAAACACCATATATTTT
CASSLQDTGNTIYF
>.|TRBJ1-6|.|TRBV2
TGTGCCAGCAGTGAAAGGACCGCCGACAGCGGTTCACCCCTCCACTTT
CASSERTADSGSPLHF
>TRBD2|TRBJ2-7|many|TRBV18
TGTGCCAGCTCACCGGGGACTAGCGACTCCTACGAGCAGTACTTC
CASSPGTSDSYEQYF
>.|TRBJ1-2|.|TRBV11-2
TGTGCCAGCACCCGCCCCTATTCGGCTAACTATGGCTACACCTTC
CASTRPYSANYGYTF
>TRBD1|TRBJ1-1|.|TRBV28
TGTGCCAGCAGCCTCAAATTACAGGGGGCAGACACTGAAGCTTTCTTT
CASSLKLQGADTEAFF
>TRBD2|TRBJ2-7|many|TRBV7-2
TGTGCCAGCAGCTCGACTAGCGGGAGGATTTACGAGCAGTACTTC
CASSSTSGRIYEQYF
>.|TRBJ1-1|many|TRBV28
TGTGCCAGCAGTTTTCCGACAGACGAAGCTTTCTTT
CASSFPTDEAFF
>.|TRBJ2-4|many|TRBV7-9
TGTGCCAGCACGGGATCCCAAAACATTCAGTACTTC
CASTGSQNIQYF
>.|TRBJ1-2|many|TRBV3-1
TGTGCCAGCAGCCACGGCGCAGGACGAGGTCGAGGCTACACCTTC
CASSHGAGRGRGYTF
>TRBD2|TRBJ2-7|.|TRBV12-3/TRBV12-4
TGTGCCAGCAGTTTTCCCGGCGCGGGAGGGAGCGAGCAGTACTTC
CASSFPGAGGSEQYF
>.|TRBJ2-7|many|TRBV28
TGTGCCAGCAGTCCCCACACCTACGAGCAGTACTTC
CASSPHTYEQYF
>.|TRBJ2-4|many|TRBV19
TGTGCCAGTAGTATAGATCGTGGCCAAGCCAAAAACATTCAGTACTTC
CASSIDRGQAKNIQYF
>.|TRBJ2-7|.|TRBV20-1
TGCAGTGCTAGCCCTCCCCAGGGCATCCACGAGCAGTACTTC
CSASPPQGIHEQYF